The next 12 T cell receptor beta chains were all read from a single sample in a study of CD8 T cells in ankylosing spondylitis. Antigens of these TCRs are unknown. General observations from the study: Characteristic of ankylosing spondylitis blood, it appeared, was a TCR beta motif comprising about 8 highly homologous variants.

TCRdb re-called the 5' RACE reads through MiXCR, storing one row per CDR3 protein. The sample shows more than 600,000 distinct CDR3 sequences, 15% to 20% of them seen only once. The sequenced sample was blood, either unsorted or a sorted T cell fraction (not recorded which). The receptors were gathered from a male donor with ankylosing spondylitis.

The chain employs TRBV29-1 and TRBJ2-3, with D hard to call. Germline V gene sequence: CDR1 SQVTM, CDR2 ANQGSEA. The ends were cut back, 7 bases at V and 8 bases at J, with 10 bases in the middle. The CDR3 is 10 amino acids. The CDR3 loop is CSAEVGTQYF. Written as DNA, the CDR3 is TGCAGCGCCGAGGTTGGTACGCAGTATTTT.

The chain couples TRBV7-9 to TRBJ2-7; D tentatively fits TRBD1 or TRBD2 (6 bases each). The length of the CDR3 is 15 residues. Germline CDR1 reads SEHNR; CDR2 reads FQNEAQ (reference sequence). Trimming shortened V by 5 bases and J by 2 bases, and 16 bases separated the two germline ends. The CDR3 loop is CASSPRQEGTYEQYF. The CDR3 bases are TGTGCCAGCAGCCCCCGACAGGAGGGGACCTACGAGCAGTACTTC.

This clonotype was observed a few times. V and J are TRBV27 and TRBJ2-1; D is unresolved. The V gene's germline CDR1 is MNHEY and CDR2 SMNVEV (reference sequence). V was trimmed by 2 bases and J by 4 bases, leaving 12 bases between them. This CDR3 region has 15 residues. The CDR3 region is CASSLGRQGYNEQFF. The CDR3 region has the DNA TGTGCCAGCAGTTTAGGCAGACAAGGGTACAATGAGCAGTTCTTC.

This clonotype was observed a few times. This chain links TRBV6-1 with TRBJ2-1; the match to TRBD2 covers 8 bases. The length of the CDR3 is 16 residues. After removal of 8 bases from V and 0 bases from J, the junction contained 9 bases not matched to a gene. The V gene's germline CDR1 is MNHNS and CDR2 SASEGT. CDR3 bases: TGTGCCAGCGTCTCTCCGGCGGGAGGCTCCTACAATGAGCAGTTCTTC. Its translation is CASVSPAGGSYNEQFF.

This sequence joins TRBV7-9 and TRBJ2-5; 12 positions match TRBD2. The CDR3 is 17 residues long. Germline V lookup: CDR1 SEHNR, CDR2 FQNEAQ (reference sequence). J gave up 4 bases and V 4 bases, and 10 bases lay outside the gene matches. This CDR3 reads CASSSARTGLAGETQYF. For the CDR3, the DNA is TGTGCCAGCAGCTCAGCGAGGACGGGACTAGCGGGAGAGACCCAGTACTTC.

The sample holds a few counts of this clonotype. J is TRBJ1-1 and V is TRBV6-2 or TRBV6-3, with D possibly TRBD1 on 6 matching bases. V was shortened by 10 bases and J by 1 base, with 10 bases between the two germline ends. Germline CDR1 MNHEY, CDR2 SVGEGT. The CDR3 has 12 amino acids. CDR3 protein: CATGHPNTEAFF. The CDR3 bases are TGTGCCACGGGACACCCGAACACTGAAGCTTTCTTT.

This clonotype was seen a handful of times. This chain uses TRBV9 with TRBJ1-1; TRBD1 agrees at 7 bases. V was pared by 3 bases and J by 5 bases, with 13 bases of the junction left unmatched. This CDR3 is 16 amino acids long. Germline V gives CDR1 SGDLS, CDR2 YYNGEE. The CDR3 nucleotides read TGTGCCAGCAGCGCGGGTGAGGGGGCAGCGGGAACTGAAGCTTTCTTT. It yields the protein CASSAGEGAAGTEAFF.

The chain is built from TRBV29-1 and TRBJ1-1; unclear D gene. Trimming stripped 2 bases from V and 9 bases from J, with 16 bases between. Germline CDR1 reads SQVTM; CDR2 reads ANQGSEA. The CDR3 covers 13 residues. CDR3 residues: CSVETKLGLKAFF. In DNA, the CDR3 is TGCAGCGTTGAAACCAAACTTGGACTCAAAGCTTTCTTT.

The chain carries TRBV4-1 and TRBJ2-1; possibly TRBD1 or TRBD2 for D (5 bases each). Per the germline V gene, CDR1 is MGHRA and CDR2 is YSYEKL. The V gene lost 5 bases and the J gene lost 6 bases, with 17 bases spanning the gap. The CDR3 spans 15 residues. The CDR3 sequence: CASSFGTPPANEQFF. The CDR3 DNA reads as TGCGCCAGCAGCTTCGGGACGCCACCCGCCAATGAGCAGTTCTTC.

The J gene is TRBJ2-2, the V gene TRBV15, with TRBD1 matching 9 bases. The germline V gene has CDR1 LNHNV and CDR2 YYDKDF (reference sequence). The length of the CDR3 is 17 residues. V shed 5 bases and J 1 base; nucleotides not matched to a gene: 8. The CDR3 spells CATSGAAGQGNTGELFF. Here the CDR3 DNA reads TGTGCCACCAGCGGGGCGGCGGGACAGGGGAACACCGGGGAGCTGTTTTTT. Full variable domain (missing parts from reference TRBV15 and TRBJ2-2): DAMVIQNPRYQVTQFGKPVTLSCSQTLNHNVMYWYQQKSSQAPKLLFHYYDKDFNNEADTPDNFQSRRPNTSFCFLDIRSPGLGDTAMYLCATSGAAGQGNTGELFFGEGSRLTVL.

V and J are TRBV7-2 and TRBJ2-3; D gene ambiguous. Germline V lookup: CDR1 SGHTA, CDR2 FQGNSA. The CDR3 length is 16 residues. Trimming removed 2 bases from V and 4 bases from J, with 16 bases in between. CDR3 loop: CASSLTAGARADTQYF. The CDR3 DNA is TGTGCCAGCAGCTTAACGGCCGGAGCTCGAGCAGATACGCAGTATTTT.

The chain couples TRBV4-1 to TRBJ1-4, with D perhaps matching TRBD1 (6 bases). Trimming removed 4 bases at V and 8 bases at J, with 14 bases between. The CDR3 is 14 residues long. Germline V gene data show CDR1 as MGHRA and CDR2 as YSYEKL. Here the CDR3 reads CASSLQGSGEKLFF. CDR3 DNA sequence: TGCGCCAGCAGCCTACAGGGCTCTGGGGAAAAACTGTTTTTT.